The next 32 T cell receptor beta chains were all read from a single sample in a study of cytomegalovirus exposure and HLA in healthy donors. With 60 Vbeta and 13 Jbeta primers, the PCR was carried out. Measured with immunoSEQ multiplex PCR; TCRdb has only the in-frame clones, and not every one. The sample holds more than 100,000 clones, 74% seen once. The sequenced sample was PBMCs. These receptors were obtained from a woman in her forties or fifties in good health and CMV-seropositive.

CDR3 sequence reads: CASSARGTEAFF. The CDR3 nucleotides are TGTGCCAGCAGCGCTCGAGGGACTGAAGCTTTCTTT. This rearrangement joins TRBV6-6 to TRBJ1-1; D remains ambiguous. The CDR3 runs 12 residues. Germline CDR1 and CDR2: MNHNY and SVGAGI (reference sequence). Deletions cut 6 bases from V and 5 bases from J, with 10 bases between.

The CDR3 nucleotides are TGTGCCAGCAACCTCCCTGGGACAGGGAATAATTCACCCCTCCACTTT. The encoded protein is CASNLPGTGNNSPLHF. The chain employs TRBV5-6 and TRBJ1-6, with TRBD1 matching over 9 bases. Germline values: CDR1 SGHDT, CDR2 YYEEEE. The CDR3 has 16 amino acids. V was clipped by 6 bases and J by 5 bases; unmatched bases: 9.

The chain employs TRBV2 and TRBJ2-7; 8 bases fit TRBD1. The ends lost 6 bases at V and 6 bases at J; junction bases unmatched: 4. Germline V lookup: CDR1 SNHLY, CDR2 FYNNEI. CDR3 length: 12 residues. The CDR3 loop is CASSRDRREQYF. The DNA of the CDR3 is TGTGCCAGCAGCCGGGACAGGCGCGAGCAGTACTTC.

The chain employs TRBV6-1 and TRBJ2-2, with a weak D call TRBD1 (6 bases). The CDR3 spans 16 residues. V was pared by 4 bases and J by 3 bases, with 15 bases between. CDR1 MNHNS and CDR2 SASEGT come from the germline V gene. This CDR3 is CASSAQGVGDTGELFF. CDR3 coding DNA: TGTGCCAGCAGTGCACAGGGCGTTGGGGACACCGGGGAGCTGTTTTTT.

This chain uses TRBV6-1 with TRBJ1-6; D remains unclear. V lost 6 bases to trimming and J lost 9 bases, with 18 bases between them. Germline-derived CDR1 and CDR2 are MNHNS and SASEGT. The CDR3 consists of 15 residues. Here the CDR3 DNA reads TGTGCCAGCAGGCCGCTAACCCTGGGAGCTTCACCCCTCCACTTT. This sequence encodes CASRPLTLGASPLHF.

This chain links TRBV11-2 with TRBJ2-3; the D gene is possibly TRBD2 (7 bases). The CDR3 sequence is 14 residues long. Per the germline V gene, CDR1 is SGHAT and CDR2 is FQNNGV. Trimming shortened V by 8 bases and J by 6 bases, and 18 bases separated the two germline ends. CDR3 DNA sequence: TGTGCCAGCTGGGGGGGGCGCTTCGAGGATACGCAGTATTTT. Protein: CASWGGRFEDTQYF.

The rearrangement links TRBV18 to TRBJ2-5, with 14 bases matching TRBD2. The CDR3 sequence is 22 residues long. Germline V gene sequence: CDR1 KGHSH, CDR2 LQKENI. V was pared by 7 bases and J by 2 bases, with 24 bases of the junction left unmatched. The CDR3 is CASFPGAITYGLAGGRQETQYF. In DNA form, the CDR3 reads TGTGCCAGCTTCCCGGGGGCGATTACATACGGACTAGCGGGGGGACGACAAGAGACCCAGTACTTC.

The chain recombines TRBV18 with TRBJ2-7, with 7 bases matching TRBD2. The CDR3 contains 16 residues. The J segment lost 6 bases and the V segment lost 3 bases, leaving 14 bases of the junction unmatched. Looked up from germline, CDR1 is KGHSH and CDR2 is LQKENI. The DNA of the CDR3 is TGTGCCAGCTCACCGCAACCTCTGGGAGGGGTGAGCGAGCAGTACTTC. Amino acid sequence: CASSPQPLGGVSEQYF.

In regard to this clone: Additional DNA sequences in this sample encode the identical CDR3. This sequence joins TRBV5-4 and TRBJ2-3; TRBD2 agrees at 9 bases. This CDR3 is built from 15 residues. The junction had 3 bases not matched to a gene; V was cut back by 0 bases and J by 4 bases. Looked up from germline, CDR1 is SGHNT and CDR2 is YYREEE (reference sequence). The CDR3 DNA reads TGTGCCAGCAGCTTGGGTGGCGGGGGGGCAGATACGCAGTATTTT. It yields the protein CASSLGGGGADTQYF.

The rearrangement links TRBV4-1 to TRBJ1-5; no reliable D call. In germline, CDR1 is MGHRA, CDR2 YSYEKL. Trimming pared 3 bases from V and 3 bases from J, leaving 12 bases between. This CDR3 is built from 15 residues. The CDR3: CASSHIQIPNQPQHF. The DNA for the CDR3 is TGCGCCAGCAGCCATATACAGATTCCCAATCAGCCCCAGCATTTT.

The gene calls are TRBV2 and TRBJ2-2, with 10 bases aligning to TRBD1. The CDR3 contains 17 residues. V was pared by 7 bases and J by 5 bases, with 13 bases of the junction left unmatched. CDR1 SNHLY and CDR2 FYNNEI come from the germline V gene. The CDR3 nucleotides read TGTGCCAGCATGGGGTCCGTGTTGGGACAGGGGACCGGGGAGCTGTTTTTT. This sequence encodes CASMGSVLGQGTGELFF.

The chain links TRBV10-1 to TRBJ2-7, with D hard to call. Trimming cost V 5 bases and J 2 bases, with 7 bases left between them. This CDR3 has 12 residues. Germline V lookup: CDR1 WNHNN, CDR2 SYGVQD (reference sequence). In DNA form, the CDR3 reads TGCGCCAGCAGTTCTGGAGCCTACGAGCAGTACTTC. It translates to CASSSGAYEQYF.

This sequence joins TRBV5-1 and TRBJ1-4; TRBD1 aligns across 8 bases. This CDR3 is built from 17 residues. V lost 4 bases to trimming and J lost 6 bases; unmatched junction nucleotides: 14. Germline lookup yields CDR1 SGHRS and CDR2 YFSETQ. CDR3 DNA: TGCGCCAGCAGCCCCCGGGACAGGTCCTTGGGTGATGAAAAACTGTTTTTT. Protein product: CASSPRDRSLGDEKLFF.

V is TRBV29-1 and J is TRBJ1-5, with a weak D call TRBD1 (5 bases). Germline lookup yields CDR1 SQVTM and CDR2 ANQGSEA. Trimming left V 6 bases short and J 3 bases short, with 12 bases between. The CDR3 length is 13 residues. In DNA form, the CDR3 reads TGCAGCGTAGCACAGGAGATCAATCAGCCCCAGCATTTT. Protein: CSVAQEINQPQHF. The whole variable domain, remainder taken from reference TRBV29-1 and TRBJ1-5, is SAVISQKPSRDICQRGTSLTIQCQVDSQVTMMFWYRQQPGQSLTLIATANQGSEATYESGFVIDKFPISRPNLTFSTLTVSNMSPEDSSIYLCSVAQEINQPQHFGDGTRLSIL.

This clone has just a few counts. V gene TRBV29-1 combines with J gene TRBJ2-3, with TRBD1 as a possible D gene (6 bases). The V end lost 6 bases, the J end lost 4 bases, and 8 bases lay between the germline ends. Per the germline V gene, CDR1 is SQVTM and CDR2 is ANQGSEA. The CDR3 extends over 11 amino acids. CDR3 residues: CSVRGPDTQYF. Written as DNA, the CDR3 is TGCAGCGTCAGGGGTCCAGATACGCAGTATTTT.

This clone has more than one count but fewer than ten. CDR3 sequence reads: CSVGGHTGAFF. Written as DNA, the CDR3 is TGCAGCGTGGGGGGTCACACGGGTGCTTTCTTT. This chain joins TRBV29-1 and TRBJ1-1, with TRBD1 as a possible D gene (5 bases). The CDR3 is 11 amino acids. V was clipped by 6 bases and J by 11 bases, with 16 bases between them. Germline values: CDR1 SQVTM, CDR2 ANQGSEA.

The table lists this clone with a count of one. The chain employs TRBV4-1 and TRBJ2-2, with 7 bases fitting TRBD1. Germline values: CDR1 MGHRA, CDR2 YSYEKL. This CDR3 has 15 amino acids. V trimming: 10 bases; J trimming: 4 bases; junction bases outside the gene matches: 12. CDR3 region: CATHPITGATGELFF. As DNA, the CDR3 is TGCGCCACTCACCCGATAACAGGGGCCACCGGGGAGCTGTTTTTT.

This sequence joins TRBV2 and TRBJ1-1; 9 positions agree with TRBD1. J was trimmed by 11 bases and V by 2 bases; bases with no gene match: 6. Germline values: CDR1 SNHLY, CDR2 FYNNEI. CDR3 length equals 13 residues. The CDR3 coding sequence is TGTGCCAGCAGTGAAAGTCGGGACAGGGCGGCTTTCTTT. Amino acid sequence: CASSESRDRAAFF.

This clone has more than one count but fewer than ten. This CDR3 reads CASSGRAGNTIYF. In DNA, the CDR3 is TGTGCCAGCAGTGGACGGGCTGGAAACACCATATATTTT. The V gene is TRBV2, the J gene TRBJ1-3; D uncertain. CDR3 size: 13 residues. Germline CDR1 and CDR2: SNHLY and FYNNEI. The germline V and J ends were trimmed by 4 bases and 2 bases, with 6 bases remaining between them.

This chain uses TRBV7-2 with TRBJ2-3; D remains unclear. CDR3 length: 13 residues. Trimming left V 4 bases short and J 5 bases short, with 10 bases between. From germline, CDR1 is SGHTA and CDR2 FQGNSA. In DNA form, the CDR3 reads TGTGCCAGCAGCTCCACCCCCAGAGATACGCAGTATTTT. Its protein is CASSSTPRDTQYF.

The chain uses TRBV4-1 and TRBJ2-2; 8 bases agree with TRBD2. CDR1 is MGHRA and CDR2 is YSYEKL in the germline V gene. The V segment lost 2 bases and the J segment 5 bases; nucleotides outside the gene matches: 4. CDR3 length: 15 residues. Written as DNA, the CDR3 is TGCGCCAGCAGCCAACTTAGCGGGGTAACCGGGGAGCTGTTTTTT. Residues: CASSQLSGVTGELFF.

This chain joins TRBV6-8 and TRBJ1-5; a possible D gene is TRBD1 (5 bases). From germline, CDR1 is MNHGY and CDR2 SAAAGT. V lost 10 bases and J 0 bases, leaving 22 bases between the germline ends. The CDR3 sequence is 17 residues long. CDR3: CAIQGPPFSYSNQPQHF. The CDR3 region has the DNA TGTGCCATCCAGGGCCCTCCGTTTTCCTATAGCAATCAGCCCCAGCATTTT.

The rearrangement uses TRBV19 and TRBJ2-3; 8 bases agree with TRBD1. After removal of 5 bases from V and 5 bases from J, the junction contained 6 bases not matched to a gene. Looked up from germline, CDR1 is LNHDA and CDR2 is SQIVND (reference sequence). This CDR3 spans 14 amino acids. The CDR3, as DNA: TGTGCCAGTAGTCCCCCAGGGGGCGTAGATACGCAGTATTTT. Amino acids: CASSPPGGVDTQYF. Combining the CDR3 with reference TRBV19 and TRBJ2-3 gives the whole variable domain DGGITQSPKYLFRKEGQNVTLSCEQNLNHDAMYWYRQDPGQGLRLIYYSQIVNDFQKGDIAEGYSVSREKKESFPLTVTSAQKNPTAFYLCASSPPGGVDTQYFGPGTRLTVL.

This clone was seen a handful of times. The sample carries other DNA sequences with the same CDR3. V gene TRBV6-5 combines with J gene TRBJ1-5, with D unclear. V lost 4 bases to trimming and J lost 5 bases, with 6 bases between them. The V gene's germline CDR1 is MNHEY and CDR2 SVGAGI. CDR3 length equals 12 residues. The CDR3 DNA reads TGTGCCAGCAGTTTCCGCGATCAGCCCCAGCATTTT. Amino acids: CASSFRDQPQHF.

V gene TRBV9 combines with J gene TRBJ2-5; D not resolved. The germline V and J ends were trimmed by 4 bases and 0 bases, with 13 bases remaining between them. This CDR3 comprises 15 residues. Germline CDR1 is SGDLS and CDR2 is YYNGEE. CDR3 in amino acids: CASSPPPTYQETQYF. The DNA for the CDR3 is TGTGCCAGCAGCCCCCCCCCTACGTACCAAGAGACCCAGTACTTC.

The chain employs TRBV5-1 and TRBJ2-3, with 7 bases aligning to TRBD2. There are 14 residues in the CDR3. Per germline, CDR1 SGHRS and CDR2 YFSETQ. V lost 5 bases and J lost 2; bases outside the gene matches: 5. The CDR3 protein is CASSSGGFTDTQYF. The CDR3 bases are TGCGCCAGCAGTTCGGGGGGATTCACAGATACGCAGTATTTT.

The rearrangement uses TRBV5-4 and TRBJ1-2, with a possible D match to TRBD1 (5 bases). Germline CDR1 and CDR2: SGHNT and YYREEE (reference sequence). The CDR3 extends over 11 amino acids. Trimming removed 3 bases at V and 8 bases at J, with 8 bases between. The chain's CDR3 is CASSYPGGYTF. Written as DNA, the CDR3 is TGTGCCAGCAGCTATCCAGGGGGCTACACCTTC.

The CDR3 is CASSPAREQFF. In nucleotides, the CDR3 is TGTGCCAGCAGCCCCGCCAGAGAGCAGTTCTTC. The gene calls are TRBV7-2 and TRBJ2-1; no firm D call. The CDR3 sequence is 11 residues long. Germline V CDR1 and CDR2: SGHTA, FQGNSA. Trimming shortened V by 5 bases and J by 10 bases, and 9 bases separated the two germline ends.

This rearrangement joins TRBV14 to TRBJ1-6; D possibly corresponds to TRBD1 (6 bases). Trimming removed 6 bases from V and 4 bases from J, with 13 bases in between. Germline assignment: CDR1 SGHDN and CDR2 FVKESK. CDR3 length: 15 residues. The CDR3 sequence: CASRSGARYNSPLHF. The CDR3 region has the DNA TGTGCCAGCAGATCAGGGGCTCGGTATAATTCACCCCTCCACTTT.

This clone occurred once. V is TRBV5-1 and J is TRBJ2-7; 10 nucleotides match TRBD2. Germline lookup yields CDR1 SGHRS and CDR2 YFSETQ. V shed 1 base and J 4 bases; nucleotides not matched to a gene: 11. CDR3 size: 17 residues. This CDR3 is CASSLRTSGTSPYEQYF. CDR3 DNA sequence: TGCGCCAGCAGCTTGCGTACTAGCGGGACGAGCCCTTACGAGCAGTACTTC.

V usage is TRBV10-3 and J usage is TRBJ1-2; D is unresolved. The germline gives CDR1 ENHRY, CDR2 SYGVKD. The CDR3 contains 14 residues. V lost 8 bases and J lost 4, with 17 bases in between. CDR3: CAIEGEGVSYGYTF. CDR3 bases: TGTGCCATCGAGGGCGAGGGCGTCAGCTATGGCTACACCTTC.

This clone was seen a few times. The CDR3 spells CASSSPGYRKTEAFF. The CDR3 region has the DNA TGTGCCAGCAGTTCCCCGGGGTATCGGAAAACTGAAGCTTTCTTT. The chain combines TRBV6-6 with TRBJ1-1; no clear D gene. CDR3 size: 15 residues. V shed 4 bases and J shed 5 bases, with 17 bases lying between them. Germline lookup yields CDR1 MNHNY and CDR2 SVGAGI (reference sequence).